One T cell receptor beta chain is described in this entry. The data were produced by immunoSEQ multiplex PCR, yet TCRdb's version contains in-frame clones alone and is incomplete. The profile covers approximately 130,000 clones, with around 85% appearing a single time and approximately 4% taken by the ten largest. The data derive from a study of blood T cell repertoires in COVID-19. Germline trimming cut 0 bases from V and 8 bases from J; bases unmatched to any gene: 2. The CDR3 extends over 13 amino acids. Germline loops: CDR1 SGHAT, CDR2 FQNNGV. Sequencing was carried out using peripheral blood. The chain uses TRBV11-2 and TRBJ1-2; 8 nucleotides align to TRBD1. The clonotype was recovered from a human donor in a cohort sampled during active COVID-19. The CDR3 loop reads CASSLDGTGGYTF. In nucleotides, the CDR3 is TGTGCCAGCAGCTTAGACGGGACAGGCGGCTACACCTTC.